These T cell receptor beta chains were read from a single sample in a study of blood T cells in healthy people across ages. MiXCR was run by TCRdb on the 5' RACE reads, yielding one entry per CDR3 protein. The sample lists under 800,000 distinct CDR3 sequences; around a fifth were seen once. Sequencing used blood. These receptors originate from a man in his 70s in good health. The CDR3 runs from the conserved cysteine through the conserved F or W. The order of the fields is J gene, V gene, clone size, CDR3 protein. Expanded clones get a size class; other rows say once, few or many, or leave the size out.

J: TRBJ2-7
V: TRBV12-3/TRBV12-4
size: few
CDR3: CASTPGTSGHGEQYF

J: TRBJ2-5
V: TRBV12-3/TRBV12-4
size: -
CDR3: CASSNGQSTRLETQYF

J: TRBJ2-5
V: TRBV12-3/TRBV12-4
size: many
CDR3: CASSLAHRGETQYF

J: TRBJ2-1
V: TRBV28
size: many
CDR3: CASSPLRGGFLGGNEQFF

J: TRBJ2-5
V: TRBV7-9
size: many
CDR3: CASSSPMVAEQYF

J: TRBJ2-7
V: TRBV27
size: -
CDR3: CASSLVGQGGTYEQYF

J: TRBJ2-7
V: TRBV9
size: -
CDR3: CASSAEGASSYEQCF

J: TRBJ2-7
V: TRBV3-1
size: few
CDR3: CASSPGRESSYEQYF

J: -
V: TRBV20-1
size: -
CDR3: CSASRRPGLAGGGAYNEQFF

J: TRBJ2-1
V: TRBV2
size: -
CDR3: CASSEDRGDEQFF

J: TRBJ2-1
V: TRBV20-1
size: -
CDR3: CSARRGTLAGVNEQFF

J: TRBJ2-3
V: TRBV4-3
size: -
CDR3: CASSRTLLAGDTQYF

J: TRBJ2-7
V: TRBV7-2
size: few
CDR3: CASSPPGQNYEQYF

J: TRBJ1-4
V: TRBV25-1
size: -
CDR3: CASSNTGTGIEKLFF

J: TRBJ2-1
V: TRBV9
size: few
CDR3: CASSVVPGTRTSGIRNEQFF

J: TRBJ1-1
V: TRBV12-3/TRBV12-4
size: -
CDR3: CASSLALRNTEAFF

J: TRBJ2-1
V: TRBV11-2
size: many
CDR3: CASTNPGLAGLGNEQFF

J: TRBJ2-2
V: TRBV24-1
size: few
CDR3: CATSDLGATGELFF

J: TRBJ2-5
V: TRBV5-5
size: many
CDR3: CASSSRTGSVTQYF

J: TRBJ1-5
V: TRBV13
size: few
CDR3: CASSFDMGGNQPQHF

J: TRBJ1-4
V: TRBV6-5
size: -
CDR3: CAGSYARGRLFF

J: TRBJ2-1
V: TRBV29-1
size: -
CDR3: CSVENGLSYIEQFF

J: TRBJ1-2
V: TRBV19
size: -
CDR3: CASSIRASSYGYTF

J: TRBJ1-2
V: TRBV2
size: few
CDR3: CASSEDRVGYTF

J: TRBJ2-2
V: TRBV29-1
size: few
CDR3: CSVGPSGANTGELFF

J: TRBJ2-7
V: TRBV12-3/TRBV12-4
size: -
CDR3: CASSRGPVEQYF

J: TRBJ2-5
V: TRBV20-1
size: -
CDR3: CSAKTGGPETQYF

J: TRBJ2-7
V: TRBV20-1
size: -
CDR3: CSAKDSGSSYEQYF

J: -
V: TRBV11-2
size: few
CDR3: CASSLEGSSHNEQFF

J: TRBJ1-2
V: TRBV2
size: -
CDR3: CASSEEGFGYGYTF

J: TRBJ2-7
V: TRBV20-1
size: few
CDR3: CSASLGRYEQYF

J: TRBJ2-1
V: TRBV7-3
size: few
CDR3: CASSFPGQTYNEQFF

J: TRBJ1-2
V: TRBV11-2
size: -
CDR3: CASSLDSGGVGGARYYGYTF

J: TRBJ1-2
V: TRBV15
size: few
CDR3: CATSRDGGDGYTF

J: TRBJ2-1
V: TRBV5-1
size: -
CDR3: CASSSQGTSYNEQFF

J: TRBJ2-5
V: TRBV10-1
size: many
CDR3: CASSEGSSGGTQYF

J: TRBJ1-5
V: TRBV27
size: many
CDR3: CASSLWSNQPQHF

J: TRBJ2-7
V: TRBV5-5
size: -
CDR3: CASSLVAGEFGEQYF

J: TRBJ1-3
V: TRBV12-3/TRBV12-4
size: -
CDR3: CASSAGGNTIYF

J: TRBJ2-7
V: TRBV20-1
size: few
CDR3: CSASGTASYEQYF

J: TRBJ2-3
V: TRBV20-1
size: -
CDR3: CSASGIAGGPSDTQYF

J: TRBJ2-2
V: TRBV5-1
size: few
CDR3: CASSLASGNSGELFF

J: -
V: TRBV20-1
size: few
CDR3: CSALTDRVGEQYF

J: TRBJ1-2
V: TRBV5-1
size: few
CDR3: CASSLDRGHYGYTF

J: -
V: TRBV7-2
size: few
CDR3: CASGLSAGAKTNEQFF

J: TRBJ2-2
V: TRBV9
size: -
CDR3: CASSDSGRYTGELFF

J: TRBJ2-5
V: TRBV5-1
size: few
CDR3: CASSLTDRGGETQYF

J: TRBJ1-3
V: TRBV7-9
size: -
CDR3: CASSFSGQPNTIYF

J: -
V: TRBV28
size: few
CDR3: CASRTGGPTSYEQYF

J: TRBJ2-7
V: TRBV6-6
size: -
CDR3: CASRIGDPSYEQYF